These 32 T cell receptor beta chains share one sample of origin, sequenced in a study of blood T cell repertoires in COVID-19. Using immunoSEQ multiplex PCR, the repertoire was profiled, and TCRdb retains in-frame clones only, with some absent. The table includes 120,000 or so clones, approximately 82% detected once. Sequenced sample: peripheral blood. The receptor set was obtained from a man between 60 and 70 years old with acute or convalescent COVID-19.

This clone was recorded once. This chain connects TRBV18 to TRBJ1-2, with D possibly matching TRBD1 (5 bases). The CDR3 has 15 residues. The germline gives CDR1 KGHSH, CDR2 LQKENI. V lost 6 bases and J 8 bases, leaving 22 bases between the germline ends. The CDR3 loop reads CASSPTIVEGLGYTF. In nucleotides, the CDR3 is TGTGCCAGCTCTCCAACAATCGTGGAGGGGCTCGGCTACACCTTC.

The chain employs TRBV19 and TRBJ2-2; no clear D gene. V gave up 5 bases and J gave up 2 bases, with 9 bases separating them. Germline CDR1 LNHDA, CDR2 SQIVND (reference sequence). The CDR3 is 14 amino acids. The CDR3, as DNA: TGTGCCAGTAGTTCGGCGGATAACACCGGGGAGCTGTTTTTT. Protein: CASSSADNTGELFF.

V and J are TRBV7-9 and TRBJ2-1; 13 nucleotides agree with TRBD2. V dropped 3 bases and J dropped 1; count of bases not matched to a gene: 9. Germline-derived CDR1 and CDR2 are SEHNR and FQNEAQ (reference sequence). This CDR3 comprises 19 residues. CDR3 nucleotide sequence: TGTGCCAGCAGCTTGTTTTGGGGACTAGCGGGGCAATCCTACAATGAGCAGTTCTTC. The encoded protein is CASSLFWGLAGQSYNEQFF.

V is TRBV20-1 and J is TRBJ2-1; D gene unclear. This CDR3 comprises 11 residues. The V end lost 6 bases, the J end lost 2 bases, and 5 bases lay between the germline ends. Germline V gives CDR1 DFQATT, CDR2 SNEGSKA (reference sequence). The CDR3 sequence: CSAETYNEQFF. The CDR3, as DNA: TGCAGTGCCGAGACCTACAATGAGCAGTTCTTC.

The chain links TRBV4-1 to TRBJ1-2; TRBD1 aligns across 11 bases. The V and J ends lost 4 bases and 5 bases, in that order; junction bases with no gene match: 6. CDR1 is MGHRA, CDR2 YSYEKL, per germline. The CDR3 totals 15 residues. CDR3 DNA sequence: TGCGCCAGCAGCCCAGGACAGGGGGCGGGTTATGGCTACACCTTC. It is translated as CASSPGQGAGYGYTF.

The chain links TRBV28 to TRBJ1-6; 7 bases are shared with TRBD1. In germline, CDR1 is MDHEN, CDR2 SYDVKM. The CDR3 is 15 residues long. V shed 4 bases, J shed 4 bases, and the junction held 4 bases outside the gene matches. In DNA, the CDR3 is TGTGCCAGCAGTTCGGGACAGAGGTATAATTCACCCCTCCACTTT. Amino acid sequence: CASSSGQRYNSPLHF.

This chain uses TRBV14 with TRBJ2-7, with TRBD2 identical over 14 bases. V lost 4 bases, J lost 4 bases, and 6 bases stayed unmatched. This CDR3 contains 16 residues. Germline CDR1 SGHDN, CDR2 FVKESK. Here the CDR3 DNA reads TGTGCCAGCAGCCCACCGGGACTAGCGGGAGTGTACGAGCAGTACTTC. It translates to CASSPPGLAGVYEQYF. Using reference TRBV14 and TRBJ2-7 for the parts outside the CDR3, the full variable domain is EAGVTQFPSHSVIEKGQTVTLRCDPISGHDNLYWYRRVMGKEIKFLLHFVKESKQDESGMPNNRFLAERTGGTYSTLKVQPAELEDSGVYFCASSPPGLAGVYEQYFGPGTRLTVT.

The rearrangement links TRBV7-8 to TRBJ1-1; D is unresolved. Germline V gene data show CDR1 as SGHVS and CDR2 as FQNEAQ. Trimming took off 4 bases at V and 3 bases at J, with 12 bases between the two ends. The length of the CDR3 is 14 residues. CDR3 coding DNA: TGTGCCAGCAGCTCCAGAGCTGCGGACACTGAAGCTTTCTTT. It is translated as CASSSRAADTEAFF.

The rearrangement links TRBV29-1 to TRBJ1-2; D gene unclear. CDR1 is SQVTM and CDR2 is ANQGSEA in the germline V gene. The V end lost 3 bases, the J end lost 5 bases, and 16 bases lay between the germline ends. CDR3 length equals 14 residues. The CDR3 region has the DNA TGCAGCGTTGATAGGCCGAGAAAGGAGTATGGCTACACCTTC. This gives the protein CSVDRPRKEYGYTF.

The CDR3 DNA reads as TGTGCCAGCAGTACCCACGGGGGGGGACGGGGCAATCAGCCCCAGCATTTT. Its translation is CASSTHGGGRGNQPQHF. The V and J genes are TRBV28 and TRBJ1-5, with a possible D match to TRBD1 (5 bases). CDR3 size: 17 residues. Germline lookup yields CDR1 MDHEN and CDR2 SYDVKM. Deletions cut 5 bases from V and 2 bases from J, with 19 bases between.

This chain connects TRBV6-5 to TRBJ2-7; tentative D call: TRBD1 (6 bases). The germline V gene has CDR1 MNHEY and CDR2 SVGAGI. V was clipped by 6 bases and J by 5 bases, with 14 bases between them. The CDR3 consists of 13 residues. The CDR3 region has the DNA TGTGCCAGCAGCGTCCAGGGGATCGACGAGCAGTACTTC. This codes for CASSVQGIDEQYF.

The chain employs TRBV24-1 and TRBJ1-4, with D maybe TRBD1 (5 bases). V lost 0 bases and J 8 bases, leaving 12 bases between the germline ends. Germline V lookup: CDR1 KGHDR, CDR2 SFDVKD. The CDR3 has 15 amino acids. CDR3 protein: CATSDLGGRGEKLFF. CDR3 DNA sequence: TGTGCCACCAGTGATTTGGGGGGGAGAGGGGAAAAACTGTTTTTT.

The chain couples TRBV7-4 to TRBJ1-5; 8 bases are shared with TRBD1. Germline V gives CDR1 SGHVT, CDR2 SQSDAQ. The V segment lost 4 bases and the J segment 9 bases; nucleotides outside the gene matches: 11. This CDR3 has 15 amino acids. The chain's CDR3 is CASSYLQGDFGPQHF. Here the CDR3 DNA reads TGTGCCAGCAGCTATCTACAGGGGGACTTTGGGCCCCAGCATTTT.

This clone was seen only a few times. The same CDR3 also results from other DNA sequences found in this sample. The rearrangement uses TRBV7-3 and TRBJ2-1, with TRBD2 matching 9 bases. Losses at the gene ends were 4 bases for V and 7 bases for J; bases not matched to a gene: 8. This CDR3 has 15 residues. The germline V gene has CDR1 SGHTA and CDR2 FQGTGA. In DNA, the CDR3 is TGTGCCAGCAGCTCTGTAGCGGGAGTGGGTAATGAGCAGTTCTTC. Encoded protein: CASSSVAGVGNEQFF. The full variable domain, with the rest looked up from reference TRBV7-3 and TRBJ2-1, is GAGVSQTPSNKVTEKGKYVELRCDPISGHTALYWYRQSLGQGPEFLIYFQGTGAADDSGLPNDRFFAVRPEGSVSTLKIQRTERGDSAVYLCASSSVAGVGNEQFFGPGTRLTVL.

The gene calls are TRBV10-3 and TRBJ2-3, with D maybe TRBD1 (7 bases). The CDR3 has 16 amino acids. CDR1 is ENHRY and CDR2 is SYGVKD in the germline V gene. The V gene lost 0 bases and the J gene lost 0 bases, with 10 bases spanning the gap. The CDR3, as DNA: TGTGCCATCAGTGAGTCGACAGGGACTAGCACAGATACGCAGTATTTT. Amino acids: CAISESTGTSTDTQYF.

This clone occurred a few times. The J gene is TRBJ1-1, the V gene TRBV5-1; tentatively, D is TRBD1 (6 bases). Germline lookup yields CDR1 SGHRS and CDR2 YFSETQ. The CDR3 consists of 15 residues. Trimming shortened V by 0 bases and J by 0 bases, and 9 bases separated the two germline ends. The CDR3 DNA is TGCGCCAGCAGCTTGGCGCAGGGGATGAACACTGAAGCTTTCTTT. It is translated as CASSLAQGMNTEAFF.

This clone showed up just once. The V call is TRBV7-3, the J call TRBJ2-6; 12 bases are shared with TRBD2. V shed 3 bases and J 0 bases; nucleotides not matched to a gene: 0. Germline V gene lookup returns CDR1 SGHTA and CDR2 FQGTGA. The CDR3 length is 17 residues. The CDR3 region has the DNA TGTGCCAGCAGCTTGACTAGCGGGGGCTCTGGGGCCAACGTCCTGACTTTC. This codes for CASSLTSGGSGANVLTF.

This chain connects TRBV3-1 (or the pseudogene TRBV3-2) to TRBJ2-7; no definite D call. V was cut by 1 base and J by 0 bases, with 10 bases left in between. CDR1 LGHDT and CDR2 YNNKEL come from the germline V gene (reference sequence). CDR3 length: 15 residues. DNA of the CDR3: TGTGCCAGCAGCCAAGGACACGGTAACTCCTACGAGCAGTACTTC. Translated, it gives CASSQGHGNSYEQYF.

This sequence joins TRBV5-4 and TRBJ2-3; TRBD1 aligns across 7 bases. The ends lost 4 bases at V and 1 base at J; junction bases unmatched: 6. The germline V gene has CDR1 SGHNT and CDR2 YYREEE (reference sequence). The CDR3 extends over 15 amino acids. CDR3 DNA sequence: TGTGCCAGCAGCCAGAAGGACAGGCGCACAGATACGCAGTATTTT. This sequence encodes CASSQKDRRTDTQYF.

The genes are TRBV11-2 and TRBJ1-2, with TRBD1 matching over 9 bases. The CDR3 length is 14 residues. Germline CDR1 is SGHAT and CDR2 is FQNNGV. The J segment lost 2 bases and the V segment lost 3 bases, leaving 1 base of the junction unmatched. In nucleotides, the CDR3 is TGTGCCAGCAGCTTGACAGGGGGGAACTATGGCTACACCTTC. It specifies CASSLTGGNYGYTF. The whole variable domain, filled in from reference TRBV11-2 and TRBJ1-2, reads EAGVAQSPRYKIIEKRQSVAFWCNPISGHATLYWYQQILGQGPKLLIQFQNNGVVDDSQLPKDRFSAERLKGVDSTLKIQPAKLEDSAVYLCASSLTGGNYGYTFGSGTRLTVV.

A single count supports this clone. V gene TRBV7-9 combines with J gene TRBJ2-5; D might be TRBD2 (6 bases). The CDR3 contains 14 residues. Trimming pared 5 bases from V and 2 bases from J, leaving 12 bases between. The germline V gene has CDR1 SEHNR and CDR2 FQNEAQ (reference sequence). CDR3 in amino acids: CASSPPGGQETQYF. CDR3 sequence (DNA): TGTGCCAGCAGCCCCCCTGGGGGGCAAGAGACCCAGTACTTC.

J is TRBJ1-1 and V is TRBV20-1, with D possibly TRBD1 on 5 matching bases. The germline gives CDR1 DFQATT, CDR2 SNEGSKA (reference sequence). This CDR3 is 14 amino acids long. Trimming took off 3 bases at V and 6 bases at J, with 17 bases between the two ends. CDR3 sequence reads: CSASVPGEVAEAFF. As DNA, the CDR3 is TGCAGTGCTAGTGTTCCGGGGGAAGTCGCTGAAGCTTTCTTT.

The V and J genes are TRBV5-6 and TRBJ1-1; 8 bases align to TRBD1. The ends lost 6 bases at V and 0 bases at J; junction bases unmatched: 4. From germline, CDR1 is SGHDT and CDR2 YYEEEE. CDR3 size: 14 residues. CDR3 protein: CASTRQGMNTEAFF. Here the CDR3 DNA reads TGTGCCAGCACCCGACAGGGGATGAACACTGAAGCTTTCTTT. Together with reference TRBV5-6 and TRBJ1-1, the CDR3 gives the full variable domain: DAGVTQSPTHLIKTRGQQVTLRCSPKSGHDTVSWYQQALGQGPQFIFQYYEEEERQRGNFPDRFSGHQFPNYSSELNVNALLLGDSALYLCASTRQGMNTEAFFGQGTRLTVV.

The chain is built from TRBV5-1 and TRBJ2-2; perhaps TRBD2 as D (6 bases). The CDR3 runs to 16 residues. The V gene lost 4 bases and the J gene lost 0 bases, with 13 bases spanning the gap. Germline lookup yields CDR1 SGHRS and CDR2 YFSETQ. CDR3 protein: CASSDGRTANTGELFF. CDR3 bases: TGCGCCAGCAGCGACGGGAGAACCGCGAACACCGGGGAGCTGTTTTTT.

V is TRBV28 and J is TRBJ1-2; possible D gene TRBD1, 5 bases. Trimming removed 4 bases from V and 4 bases from J, with 19 bases in between. CDR1 is MDHEN, CDR2 SYDVKM, per germline. The CDR3 spans 16 residues. In DNA, the CDR3 is TGTGCCAGCAGTTCCCCTCGTGGGCAGGGCAGCTATGGCTACACCTTC. Translated: CASSSPRGQGSYGYTF.

The rearrangement links TRBV20-1 to TRBJ2-1; the D gene is possibly TRBD1 (6 bases). The ends were cut back, 3 bases at V and 8 bases at J, with 11 bases in the middle. The CDR3 totals 12 residues. Germline-derived CDR1 and CDR2 are DFQATT and SNEGSKA (reference sequence). The CDR3 DNA is TGCAGTGCTAGTGGGGGCATGGATGAGCAGTTCTTC. It encodes CSASGGMDEQFF.

The rearrangement links TRBV10-1 to TRBJ2-1; TRBD2 might be the D (5 bases). The CDR3 sequence is 15 residues long. The ends were cut back, 4 bases at V and 6 bases at J, with 16 bases in the middle. From germline, CDR1 is WNHNN and CDR2 SYGVQD (reference sequence). This CDR3 is CASSGPREKGNEQFF. CDR3 coding DNA: TGCGCCAGCAGTGGGCCAAGGGAGAAAGGCAATGAGCAGTTCTTC.

The chain carries TRBV30 and TRBJ1-5; 9 positions agree with TRBD1. The CDR3 contains 15 residues. V shed 7 bases and J 5 bases; nucleotides not matched to a gene: 12. Germline CDR1 GTSNPN, CDR2 SVGIG (reference sequence). The chain's CDR3 is CAFAPGQGIDQPQHF. In DNA form, the CDR3 reads TGTGCCTTCGCACCGGGACAGGGAATCGATCAGCCCCAGCATTTT.

V gene TRBV10-2 combines with J gene TRBJ2-5, with 9 bases matching TRBD2. CDR3 length: 15 amino acids. Germline V CDR1 and CDR2: WSHSY, SAAADI. V shed 6 bases, J shed 5 bases, and the junction held 10 bases outside the gene matches. CDR3 amino acids: CASRISGSRWETQYF. CDR3 in DNA: TGCGCCAGCAGAATTAGCGGGAGTAGGTGGGAGACCCAGTACTTC.

There are many counts of this clone. V usage is TRBV21-1 and J usage is TRBJ1-2. TRBV21-1 is a pseudogene locus. The CDR3 has 14 residues. CDR3 sequence (DNA): TGTGCCCGAAAATGTCCGGGGTCCTCCTATGGCTACACCTTC. Encoded protein: CARKCPGSSYGYTF.

The rearrangement links TRBV19 to TRBJ1-4, with 10 bases aligning to TRBD1. V lost 6 bases and J lost 7; bases outside the gene matches: 5. CDR1 and CDR2 from the germline V gene are LNHDA and SQIVND (reference sequence). The CDR3 covers 14 residues. CDR3 protein: CASRRQGAGEKLFF. The CDR3 DNA sequence: TGTGCCAGTAGACGACAGGGGGCAGGTGAAAAACTGTTTTTT. Based on the CDR3 plus reference TRBV19 and TRBJ1-4, the full variable domain is DGGITQSPKYLFRKEGQNVTLSCEQNLNHDAMYWYRQDPGQGLRLIYYSQIVNDFQKGDIAEGYSVSREKKESFPLTVTSAQKNPTAFYLCASRRQGAGEKLFFGSGTQLSVL.

This chain links TRBV25-1 with TRBJ2-2; 7 nucleotides line up with TRBD1. This CDR3 is 12 amino acids long. Trimming cost V 7 bases and J 6 bases; bases outside gene matches: 2. Germline loops: CDR1 MGHDK, CDR2 SYGVNS. The CDR3 DNA follows: TGTGCCAGCATAGGGGGCCCCGGGGAGCTGTTTTTT. Its protein is CASIGGPGELFF.